This passage covers 11 T cell receptor beta chains from one sample sequenced in a study of OX40 agonist ivuxolimab in advanced cancers. Clones were read by immunoSEQ multiplex PCR, and TCRdb kept only the in-frame ones, dropping some. Of 43,000 or so clones listed, over 75% were seen once; the top ten hold roughly 13%. The sample consisted of CD4+ or CD8+ T cells sorted from blood, taken in a trial of the OX40 agonist ivuxolimab. Receptors were obtained from an adult with an advanced solid tumor such as melanoma, head and neck, liver or kidney cancer.

The count of this clone is one. This chain joins TRBV15 and TRBJ2-1; a weak D match, TRBD2 (5 bases). Trimming pared 0 bases from V and 7 bases from J, leaving 16 bases between. The CDR3 runs 16 residues. The germline gives CDR1 LNHNV, CDR2 YYDKDF (reference sequence). This CDR3 reads CATSRDLGAIGNEQFF. CDR3 DNA sequence: TGTGCCACCAGCAGAGATTTGGGAGCTATTGGGAATGAGCAGTTCTTC.

The chain links TRBV4-1 to TRBJ2-1; 13 bases are a match to TRBD2. Trimming cost V 0 bases and J 7 bases; bases outside gene matches: 15. This CDR3 contains 20 residues. In germline, CDR1 is MGHRA, CDR2 YSYEKL. CDR3 in DNA: TGCGCCAGCAGCCAAGATGGGGGGACTAGCGGGACCCCACGACGTAATGAGCAGTTCTTC. This sequence encodes CASSQDGGTSGTPRRNEQFF.

The V and J genes are TRBV28 and TRBJ1-2; D is ambiguous. Germline V gene sequence: CDR1 MDHEN, CDR2 SYDVKM. V was clipped by 6 bases and J by 1 base, with 12 bases between them. The CDR3 has 14 amino acids. CDR3 residues: CASRMTGINYGYTF. CDR3 DNA sequence: TGTGCCAGCAGGATGACCGGGATTAACTATGGCTACACCTTC.

This chain joins TRBV6-5 and TRBJ2-3, with TRBD1 matching over 10 bases. Trimming cost V 10 bases and J 1 base; bases outside gene matches: 8. Germline CDR1 and CDR2: MNHEY and SVGAGI. The CDR3 contains 15 residues. Here the CDR3 DNA reads TGTGCCACCCGGGACAGGGGTGGTGGCACAGATACGCAGTATTTT. Protein sequence: CATRDRGGGTDTQYF.

V gene TRBV9 combines with J gene TRBJ2-5, with D possibly TRBD1 on 5 matching bases. V lost 6 bases to trimming and J lost 3 bases, with 12 bases between them. Germline V gene data show CDR1 as SGDLS and CDR2 as YYNGEE. The CDR3 has 13 residues. The CDR3 sequence: CASKFETEETQYF. CDR3 sequence (DNA): TGTGCCAGCAAATTCGAGACAGAAGAGACCCAGTACTTC.

The V and J genes are TRBV27 and TRBJ2-3; TRBD2 matches at 7 bases. Per the germline V gene, CDR1 is MNHEY and CDR2 is SMNVEV (reference sequence). The CDR3 contains 18 residues. Germline trimming cut 2 bases from V and 1 base from J; bases unmatched to any gene: 12. CDR3 region: CASSLRAPGGGGTDTQYF. Written as DNA, the CDR3 is TGTGCCAGCAGTTTAAGGGCCCCTGGGGGGGGAGGCACAGATACGCAGTATTTT.

This rearrangement joins TRBV7-2 to TRBJ1-4, with D perhaps TRBD1 (6 bases). The CDR3 totals 14 residues. The V and J ends lost 5 bases and 3 bases respectively, with 10 bases between them. Per the germline V gene, CDR1 is SGHTA and CDR2 is FQGNSA. In DNA form, the CDR3 reads TGTGCCAGCAGCAGACAGGTGGCTAATGAAAAACTGTTTTTT. The encoded protein is CASSRQVANEKLFF.

This clone was seen only once. The chain has TRBV6-5 and TRBJ2-1; 10 nucleotides line up with TRBD2. Unmatched junction bases numbered 6, after V lost 7 bases and J lost 3 bases. The CDR3 is 15 residues long. The germline CDR1 and CDR2 sequences are MNHEY and SVGAGI. CDR3 loop: CASMGLANYYNEQFF. DNA for the CDR3: TGTGCCAGCATGGGACTAGCGAACTACTACAATGAGCAGTTCTTC.

The V gene is TRBV30, the J gene TRBJ2-7; no firm D call. The CDR3 is made up of 11 amino acids. Germline-derived CDR1 and CDR2 are GTSNPN and SVGIG (reference sequence). The V end lost 4 bases, the J end lost 5 bases, and 9 bases lay between the germline ends. The CDR3 nucleotides read TGTGCCTGGACGGCGTTGGACGAGCAGTACTTC. Translating it yields CAWTALDEQYF.

The chain is built from TRBV4-1 and TRBJ2-5, with TRBD2 identical over 12 bases. V lost 6 bases to trimming and J lost 11 bases; unmatched junction nucleotides: 10. Germline V CDR1 and CDR2: MGHRA, YSYEKL. The CDR3 has 14 amino acids. The CDR3 DNA is TGCGCCAGCAGGAGACTAGCGGGAGTTCAGGAGCAGTACTTC. It specifies CASRRLAGVQEQYF.

The J gene is TRBJ1-1, the V gene TRBV19; D is unresolved. CDR1 and CDR2 from the germline V gene are LNHDA and SQIVND (reference sequence). The length of the CDR3 is 12 residues. V was cut by 7 bases and J by 9 bases, with 15 bases left in between. The CDR3 sequence is CASTGPTGKAFF. The CDR3 region has the DNA TGTGCCAGTACCGGACCGACGGGGAAAGCTTTCTTT. The whole variable domain, filled in from reference TRBV19 and TRBJ1-1, reads DGGITQSPKYLFRKEGQNVTLSCEQNLNHDAMYWYRQDPGQGLRLIYYSQIVNDFQKGDIAEGYSVSREKKESFPLTVTSAQKNPTAFYLCASTGPTGKAFFGQGTRLTVV.